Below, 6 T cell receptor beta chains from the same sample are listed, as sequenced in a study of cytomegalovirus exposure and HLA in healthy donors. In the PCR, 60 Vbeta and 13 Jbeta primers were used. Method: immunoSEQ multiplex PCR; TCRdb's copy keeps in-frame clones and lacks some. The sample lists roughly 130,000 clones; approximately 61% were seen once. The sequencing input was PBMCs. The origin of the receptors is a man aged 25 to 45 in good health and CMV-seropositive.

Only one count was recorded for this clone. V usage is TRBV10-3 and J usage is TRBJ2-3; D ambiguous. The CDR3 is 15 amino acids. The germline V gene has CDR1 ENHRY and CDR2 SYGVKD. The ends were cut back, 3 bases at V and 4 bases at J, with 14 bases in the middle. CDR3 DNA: TGTGCCATCAGTGAAGGAATAGCTGGCGCAGATACGCAGTATTTT. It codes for CAISEGIAGADTQYF.

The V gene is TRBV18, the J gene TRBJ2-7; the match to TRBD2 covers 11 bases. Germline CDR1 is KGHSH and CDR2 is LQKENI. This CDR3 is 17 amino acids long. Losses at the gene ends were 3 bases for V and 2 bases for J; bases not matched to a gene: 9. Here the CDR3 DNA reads TGTGCCAGCTCACCGATAAGGACTAGCGGGCGGCCCTACGAGCAGTACTTC. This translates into CASSPIRTSGRPYEQYF.

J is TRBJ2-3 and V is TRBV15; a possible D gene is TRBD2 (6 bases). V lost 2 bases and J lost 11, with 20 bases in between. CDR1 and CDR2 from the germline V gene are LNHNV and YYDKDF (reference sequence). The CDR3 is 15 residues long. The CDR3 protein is CATSRQGPPKGGQYF. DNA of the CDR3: TGTGCCACCAGCAGACAGGGTCCCCCCAAGGGAGGGCAGTATTTT.

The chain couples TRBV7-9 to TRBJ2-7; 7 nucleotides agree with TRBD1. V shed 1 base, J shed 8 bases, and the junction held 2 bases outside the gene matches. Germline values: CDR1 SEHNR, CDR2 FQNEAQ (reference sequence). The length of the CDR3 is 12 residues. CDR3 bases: TGTGCCAGCAGCTTAGGACAGGGCAAGCAGTACTTC. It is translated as CASSLGQGKQYF.

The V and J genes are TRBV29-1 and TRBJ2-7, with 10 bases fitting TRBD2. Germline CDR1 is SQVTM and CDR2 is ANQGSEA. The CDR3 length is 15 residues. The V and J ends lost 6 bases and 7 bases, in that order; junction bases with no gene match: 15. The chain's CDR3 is CSVSGKLAGEYEQYF. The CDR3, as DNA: TGCAGCGTCTCCGGAAAGCTAGCGGGAGAATATGAGCAGTACTTC.

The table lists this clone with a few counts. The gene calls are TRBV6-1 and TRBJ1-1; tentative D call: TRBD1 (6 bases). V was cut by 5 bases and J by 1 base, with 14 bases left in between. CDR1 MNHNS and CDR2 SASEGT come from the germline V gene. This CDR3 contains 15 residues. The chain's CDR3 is CASSKESTGNTEAFF. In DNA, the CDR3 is TGTGCCAGCAGTAAAGAGTCGACAGGGAACACTGAAGCTTTCTTT.